A selection of T cell receptor beta chains follows, all from one sample in a study of radiation and T cells in renal cell carcinoma. Only in-frame clones appear in the TCRdb table, and some are missing; sequencing was by immunoSEQ multiplex PCR. The table has roughly 160,000 clones, about 88% seen once. The material sequenced was blood, taken from a patient whose treatment included radiotherapy and nephrectomy. The receptors here all came from a woman in her fifties or sixties with renal cell carcinoma. Both conserved end residues are part of each CDR3. The D gene is left open where the match is weak. Expanded clones get a size class; other rows say once, few or many, or leave the size out.

V	D	J	size	DNA	CDR3
TRBV18	TRBD1	TRBJ2-4	NA	TGTGCCAGCTCCGCTAGGACAGGGGAAAACATTCAGTACTTC	CASSARTGENIQYF
TRBV11-1	TRBD2	TRBJ2-1	NA	TGTGCCAGCAGCTCCGGGGGGAGCCGTTACAATGAGCAGTTCTTC	CASSSGGSRYNEQFF
TRBV5-1	TRBD2	TRBJ2-5	NA	TGCGCCAGCAGCTTTTCGGGGGGGCCTGCGGAGACCCAGTACTTC	CASSFSGGPAETQYF
TRBV9	NA	TRBJ2-2	NA	TGTGCCAGCAGCGGGAATCCACCAGGGGAGCTGTTTTTT	CASSGNPPGELFF
TRBV7-9	NA	TRBJ1-2	NA	TGTGCCAGCAGCTTAGCTGGTTATAAGGGAATGGGTGGCTACACCTTC	CASSLAGYKGMGGYTF
TRBV5-1	TRBD2	TRBJ2-2	once	TGCGCCAGCAGCGTCGGGGGGTCGAACACCGGGGAGCTGTTTTTT	CASSVGGSNTGELFF
TRBV6-1	NA	TRBJ2-1	NA	TGTGCCAGCAGTGATACACCCGGGAATGAGCAGTTCTTC	CASSDTPGNEQFF
TRBV19	TRBD2	TRBJ2-1	NA	TGTGCCAGTAGTCCCCGACTAGCGGGGGTGGGAGATGAGCAGTTCTTC	CASSPRLAGVGDEQFF
TRBV5-1	NA	TRBJ2-3	NA	TGCGCCAGCAGCTTGGGCTTGGGCAGTAGCACAGATACGCAGTATTTT	CASSLGLGSSTDTQYF
TRBV5-6	NA	TRBJ2-2	NA	TGTGCCAGCAGTCGGACGGTCACCGGGGAGCTGTTTTTT	CASSRTVTGELFF
TRBV7-9	NA	TRBJ1-2	NA	TGTGCCAGCAGCCCCCAATGGACGGGCTCGGGGGGCTACACCTTC	CASSPQWTGSGGYTF
TRBV6-6	TRBD1	TRBJ1-1	NA	TGTGCCAGCAGTCCGGACAGGTTATACACTGAAGCTTTCTTT	CASSPDRLYTEAFF
TRBV6-1	TRBD1	TRBJ2-7	NA	TGTGCCAGCAGTGGTAGGACAGGGGGCTCCTACGAGCAGTACTTC	CASSGRTGGSYEQYF
TRBV15	TRBD1	TRBJ1-2	NA	TGTGCCACCAGCAGAGGGGCGTCCCGGGACAGGGACCTGGGGTATGGCTACACCTTC	CATSRGASRDRDLGYGYTF
TRBV19	NA	TRBJ2-5	many	TGTGCCAGTAGTCTGCGGGGACAGCATACTCAAGAGACCCAGTACTTC	CASSLRGQHTQETQYF
TRBV18	NA	TRBJ1-4	NA	TGTGCCAGCTCACCCCAAGTGGGGAATGAAAAACTGTTTTTT	CASSPQVGNEKLFF
TRBV7-6	NA	TRBJ2-7	NA	TGTGCCAGCAGCTTAGCGGAGAGAAGGGGGGACGACGAGCAGTACTTC	CASSLAERRGDDEQYF
TRBV6-6	NA	TRBJ1-4	NA	TGTGCCAGCAGTCCCGTAGGCCCAGGAGGAGCTGAAAAACTGTTTTTT	CASSPVGPGGAEKLFF
TRBV5-1	NA	TRBJ2-7	NA	TGCGCCAGCAGCTCCGGACAAACCTACGAGCAGTACTTC	CASSSGQTYEQYF
TRBV13	NA	TRBJ1-1	NA	TGTGCCAGCAGCTTATATGCGGGCACCATGAACACTGAAGCTTTCTTT	CASSLYAGTMNTEAFF
TRBV7-2	NA	TRBJ2-1	NA	TGTGCCAGCAGCTCCGCGTATGAGCAGTTCTTC	CASSSAYEQFF
TRBV5-1	NA	TRBJ2-7	NA	TGCGCCAGCAGCCCGGAATGGCGGAATTACGAGCAGTACTTC	CASSPEWRNYEQYF
TRBV4-2	NA	TRBJ1-3	few	TGTGCCAGCAGCCAAGAAGTAAGCAGCCCCTCTGGAAACACCATATATTTT	CASSQEVSSPSGNTIYF
TRBV7-9	TRBD1	TRBJ1-2	few	TGTGCCAGCAGCTTAGCAGGGGGCCTAGCCCATGGCTACACCTTC	CASSLAGGLAHGYTF
TRBV6-1	NA	TRBJ1-6	few	TGTGCCAGCAGTGGACTCGACCAGGGGAATTCACCCCTCCACTTT	CASSGLDQGNSPLHF
TRBV2	TRBD1	TRBJ1-6	NA	TGTGCCAGCAGTGAAAATCTAGGGGGCGCCGGTTCACCCCTCCACTTT	CASSENLGGAGSPLHF
TRBV5-1	TRBD2	TRBJ2-3	NA	TGCGCCAGCAGCTTGGAGGTGCGGGGGGCCGCGACAGATACGCAGTATTTT	CASSLEVRGAATDTQYF
TRBV7-8	TRBD1	TRBJ1-5	NA	TGTGCCAGCAGCTTAGCTACAGGGGGAGAGGGTAGCCAGCCCCAGCATTTT	CASSLATGGEGSQPQHF
TRBV6-5	TRBD1	TRBJ2-1	NA	TGTGCCAGCAGTTACAAACCGGGACAGCTCTACAATGAGCAGTTCTTC	CASSYKPGQLYNEQFF
TRBV7-3	NA	TRBJ1-1	NA	TGTGCCAGCAGCCCCAGGACGAACACTGAAGCTTTCTTT	CASSPRTNTEAFF
TRBV11-1	TRBD1	TRBJ2-1	NA	TGTGCCAGCACCCGAGGTCGGACAGGGAACAATGAGCAGTTCTTC	CASTRGRTGNNEQFF
TRBV5-5	TRBD1	TRBJ1-6	NA	TGTGCCAGCAGCTCCTACCCCGGGACAGGGAATTCACCCCTCCACTTT	CASSSYPGTGNSPLHF
TRBV9	NA	TRBJ1-2	NA	TGTGCCAGCAGCGCCTCCGGGCGATTTAATGGCTACACCTTC	CASSASGRFNGYTF
TRBV7-9	NA	TRBJ1-1	NA	TGTGCCAGCAGAGAGGGAGCCGCGGAGAACACTGAAGCTTTCTTT	CASREGAAENTEAFF